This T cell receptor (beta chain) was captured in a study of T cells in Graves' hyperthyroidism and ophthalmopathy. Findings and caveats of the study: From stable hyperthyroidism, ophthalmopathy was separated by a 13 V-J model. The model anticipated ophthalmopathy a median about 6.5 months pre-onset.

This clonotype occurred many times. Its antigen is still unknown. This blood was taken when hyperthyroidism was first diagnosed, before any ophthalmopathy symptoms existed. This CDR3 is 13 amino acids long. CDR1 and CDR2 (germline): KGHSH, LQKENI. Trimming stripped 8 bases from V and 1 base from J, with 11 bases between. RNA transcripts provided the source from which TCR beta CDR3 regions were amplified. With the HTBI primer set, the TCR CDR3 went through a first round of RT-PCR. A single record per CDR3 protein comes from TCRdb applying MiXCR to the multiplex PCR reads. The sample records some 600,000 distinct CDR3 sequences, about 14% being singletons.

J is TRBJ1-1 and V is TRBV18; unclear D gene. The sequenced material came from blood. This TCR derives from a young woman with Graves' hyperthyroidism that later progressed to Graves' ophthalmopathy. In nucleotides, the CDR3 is TGTGCCAGCAGCCCGACGGAGAACACTGAAGCTTTCTTT. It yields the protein CASSPTENTEAFF.